The rows below give T cell receptor beta chains drawn from one sample of a study of regulatory T cells in long-lasting Graves disease. TCRdb re-called the multiplex PCR reads with MiXCR, one entry per CDR3 protein. The data show about 350,000 distinct CDR3 sequences, 15% to 20% seen once. These data were likewise used in another study, on T cells in Graves' hyperthyroidism and ophthalmopathy.

The sequencing here drew on peripheral blood mononuclear cells (PBMCs), taken at new diagnosis, from a patient treated with antithyroid drugs. The receptors were sampled from a woman aged 18-29 years with Graves disease. Each CDR3 is given with its conserved first and last residue. A D gene is named only where the DNA matches it firmly. A row's size may be missing; if present it is once, few, many or a size class.

TRBD2	many	TRBV20-1	TRBJ2-3	CSGGSSGSVRDTQYF
-	many	TRBV12-3/TRBV12-4	TRBJ2-1	CASRDRGEQFF
-	many	TRBV2	TRBJ2-3	CASSDRGYTDTQYF
-	once	TRBV7-3	TRBJ2-6	CASGGRFPSGANVLTF
TRBD2	few	TRBV20-1	TRBJ2-3	CSACPSGARTDTQYF
-	many	TRBV7-2	TRBJ2-7	CASSSGRASGSYEQYF
-	-	TRBV6-1	TRBJ2-1	CASTGTYYNEQFF
-	many	TRBV6-1	TRBJ2-1	CASSEEGFGQFF
-	-	TRBV5-1	TRBJ2-7	CASSPGTNRVYEQYF
-	many	TRBV27	TRBJ2-2	CASRGAGELFF
-	few	TRBV29-1	TRBJ2-1	CSVPPRGVGTYNEQFF
-	many	TRBV18	TRBJ2-3	CASSPPARGWATDTQYF
-	once	TRBV14	TRBJ1-6	CASRPKKGATGNSPLHF
TRBD1	-	TRBV9	TRBJ2-1	CASSVVAGGNEQFF
-	many	TRBV9	TRBJ1-1	CASSQQGEGTEAFF
-	few	TRBV28	TRBJ1-5	CASSFRRDSNQPQHF
-	many	TRBV5-1	TRBJ2-1	CASSLGSFVGTPNEQFF
TRBD2	few	TRBV18	TRBJ2-1	CASSPLWLASGRGQEQFF
TRBD2	-	TRBV7-3	TRBJ2-1	CASSLKGGTASSYNEQFF
-	-	TRBV7-9	TRBJ2-7	CASSLSGQGSDEQYF
TRBD2	many	TRBV11-2	TRBJ2-3	CASSLAASGRADTQYF
-	many	TRBV30	TRBJ1-1	CAWRRRSTEAFF
-	-	TRBV10-3	TRBJ2-2	CAIGGGASGATGELFF
TRBD2	few	TRBV20-1	TRBJ2-5	CSASGTSGRTRMQETQYF
-	few	TRBV3-1	TRBJ1-3	CASKVGATFSGNTIYF
TRBD2	few	TRBV20-1	TRBJ2-1	CSVRGLGQDEQFF
-	many	TRBV7-8	TRBJ2-6	CASSLVVRSGANVLTF
-	many	TRBV6-1	TRBJ2-2	CASSTPPRGAGELFF
TRBD1	many	TRBV6-1	TRBJ2-2	CASSDRGAGELFF
-	many	TRBV27	TRBJ1-1	CASTYRPGGNTEAFF
-	few	TRBV5-8	TRBJ2-5	CASFRFETQYF
-	-	TRBV16	TRBJ2-1	CTSMRTAGNEQFF
-	many	TRBV7-8	TRBJ2-7	CASSLGPSLEQYF
-	few	TRBV2	TRBJ2-5	CASSGELAQETQYF
-	few	TRBV19	TRBJ1-5	CASSKEGNQPQHF
-	many	TRBV28	TRBJ2-1	CASSQLAFSNHEQFF
TRBD2	-	TRBV20-1	TRBJ2-1	CSASKRGPLHDEQFF
-	many	TRBV28	TRBJ2-3	CASSGNWRDTQYF
-	many	TRBV5-1	TRBJ2-7	CASSLVPDNSYEQYF
-	many	TRBV4-2	TRBJ2-7	CASSQGGGTYEQYF
-	once	TRBV18	TRBJ2-1	CASSPLGGPDNEQFF
-	many	TRBV5-6	TRBJ1-1	CASSLYGENTEAFF